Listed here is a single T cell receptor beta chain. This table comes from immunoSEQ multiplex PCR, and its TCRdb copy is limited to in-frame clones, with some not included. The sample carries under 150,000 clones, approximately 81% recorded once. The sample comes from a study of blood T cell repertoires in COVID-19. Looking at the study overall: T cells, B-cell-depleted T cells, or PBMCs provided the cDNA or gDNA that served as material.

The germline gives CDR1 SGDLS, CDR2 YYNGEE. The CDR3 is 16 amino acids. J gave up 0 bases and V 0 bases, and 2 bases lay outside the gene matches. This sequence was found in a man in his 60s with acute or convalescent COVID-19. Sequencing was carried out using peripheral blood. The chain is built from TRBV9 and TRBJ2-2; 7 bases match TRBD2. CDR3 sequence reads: CASSVGAGTNTGELFF. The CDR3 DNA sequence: TGTGCCAGCAGCGTAGGAGCGGGGACGAACACCGGGGAGCTGTTTTTT.